A single TCR beta chain is shown here with its context. The table lists this clonotype with many counts. Its antigen is unknown. It has no much larger one-base neighbor in the sample; base qualities were not kept. The data were taken from a study of T-cell memory formation after mild COVID-19 (dated by TCRdb to the early 2020s). Some background on the complete study: TCR sequence clusters from the two donors were found to be largely donor specific. In a couple of donors, T-cell clones that expanded and contracted after mild COVID-19 were followed by sequencing TCRalpha and TCRbeta repertoires longitudinally. Two young, previously healthy adult volunteers made up the cohort, one male and one female.

Ficoll-Paque density gradient centrifugation was the method used to isolate PBMCs. V loses 5 bases, J loses 8 bases, and the germline ends lie 19 bases apart. The CDR1 and CDR2 encoded by the germline V gene are MGHDK and SYGVNS. The CDR3 goes from the cysteine to the phenylalanine over 15 residues. Only CDR3 DNA remains: 45 bases, in frame from the first base. Study-wide findings and limitations: Contracting CD4+ clones were found mainly in CM and EM memory subsets, while CD8+ clones were enriched in EMRA. The study covered only a couple of mild cases, and larger cohorts including severe cases with pre-infection samples were considered necessary. Clones that contracted from day 15 to 85 showed balanced CD4/CD8 phenotypes, whereas a second wave of clones that expanded from day 15 to 37 leaned towards CD4+. SARS-CoV-2 specificity was not confirmed for the second-wave clones peaking on day 37. Some responding clones were detected in pre-infection memory, suggesting pre-existing cross-reactive memory T cells joined the SARS-CoV-2 response.

Reads for this sample came from an Illumina NovaSeq 6000. Using 5'RACE with constant-segment primers, TCRalpha and TCRbeta cDNA libraries were constructed, with sample barcodes and unique molecular identifiers added in the process. Trizol reagent was used to extract RNA from every sample. Amplification of the libraries took two PCR steps, and the second step added a second sample barcode plus Illumina TruSeq adapters. Sequencing of libraries was performed on an Illumina NovaSeq with 2 x 150 bp paired-end reads. The study's own analysis went as follows. Demultiplexing of reads and collapsing into UMI-guided consensus sequences were performed with migec v1.2.7. Using mixcr v2.1.11, the UMI consensuses were aligned to TRA and TRB V and J templates and assembled into clonotypes. A clonotype was counted as expanded or contracted only when both edgeR and NoisET called the clonotype significant, with the noise models trained on biological replicates. For edgeR calls, the cutoffs were a false discovery rate-adjusted p below 0.01 and a log2 fold-change threshold of 1. PCA with hierarchical clustering of max-normalized trajectories of the 1000 most abundant clonotypes was used as exploratory dynamics analysis. Each responding clone was given a CD4 or CD8 phenotype based on the CD4+ and CD8+ repertoires, which had been sequenced separately. The public reads were run again by TCRdb, first through fastp at Q25 and then through MiXCR, and only productive beta chains were kept. Under each unique CDR3 protein, matching rows form one entry showing the most common genes and DNA. Clone size and V and J calls follow TCRdb, not the original study. The sample table holds 200,000 to 300,000 distinct CDR3 sequences, of which 16% were seen once. The ten most abundant clones make up 22% of the sample.

The TCR comes from a man between 18 and 35 years old who had mild COVID-19 (a few samples of this study predate the infection). The sample titles of this study are shuffled in the database, so cell type and time point are left out; the donor was told from shared clones. The sample consisted of PBMCs or a T cell subset sorted from them (not recorded which). The chain couples TRBV25-1 to TRBJ2-1; confidence is insufficient to name the D gene. The CDR3 protein: CASSMRLTPADEQFF. The nucleotide sequence reads TGTGCCAGCAGTATGAGACTTACCCCGGCGGATGAGCAGTTCTTC.